Shown below are 17 T cell receptor beta chains from a single sample sequenced in a study of cytomegalovirus exposure and HLA in healthy donors. PCR amplification relied on 60 Vbeta primers (plus 13 Jbeta primers). TCRdb keeps only in-frame clones here, not all; method: immunoSEQ multiplex PCR. Among 50,000 to 70,000 clones, 80% were seen once, and the ten largest hold nearly 4%. The sample consisted of PBMCs. These receptors all stem from a woman aged 40 to 50 in good health and CMV-seronegative.

The chain is built from TRBV28 and TRBJ1-4, with TRBD1 matching over 7 bases. Trimming at V came to 5 bases and at J to 6 bases, leaving 6 bases not matched to a gene. Germline V gene lookup returns CDR1 MDHEN and CDR2 SYDVKM. This CDR3 region has 14 residues. As DNA, the CDR3 is TGTGCCAGCAGTATAACGACAGGGTATGAAAAACTGTTTTTT. Translating gives CASSITTGYEKLFF.

V and J are TRBV27 and TRBJ2-1, with D tentatively TRBD2 (6 bases). The CDR3 totals 14 residues. V gave up 8 bases and J gave up 2 bases, with 13 bases separating them. Germline CDR1 MNHEY, CDR2 SMNVEV (reference sequence). CDR3 region: CASCRERAYNEQFF. DNA for the CDR3: TGTGCCAGCTGCCGGGAGAGGGCCTACAATGAGCAGTTCTTC.

V and J are TRBV18 and TRBJ2-7, with D possibly matching TRBD2 (5 bases). CDR3 length: 13 amino acids. The ends were cut back, 6 bases at V and 5 bases at J, with 14 bases in the middle. Germline V CDR1 and CDR2: KGHSH, LQKENI. As DNA, the CDR3 is TGTGCCAGCTCGCTTCACGGGAACGACGAGCAGTACTTC. Amino acids: CASSLHGNDEQYF.

The DNA of the CDR3 is TGTGCCAGCAGGGCTAGCGGGAGGCGGGCTGAGCAGTTCTTC. Protein: CASRASGRRAEQFF. The genes are TRBV28 and TRBJ2-1, with TRBD2 matching 11 bases. J lost 9 bases, V lost 6 bases, and 7 bases had no gene match. The CDR3 runs to 14 residues. Germline V lookup: CDR1 MDHEN, CDR2 SYDVKM. The whole variable domain, remainder taken from reference TRBV28 and TRBJ2-1, is DVKVTQSSRYLVKRTGEKVFLECVQDMDHENMFWYRQDPGLGLRLIYFSYDVKMKEKGDIPEGYSVSREKKERFSLILESASTNQTSMYLCASRASGRRAEQFFGPGTRLTVL.

CDR3 bases: TGTGCCAGCTTACCGGGACAGGGGGGCGAGCAGTACTTC. Protein sequence: CASLPGQGGEQYF. The chain uses TRBV28 and TRBJ2-7; 11 bases match TRBD1. Unmatched junction bases numbered 6, after V lost 8 bases and J lost 6 bases. The CDR3 is 13 residues long. CDR1 is MDHEN and CDR2 is SYDVKM in the germline V gene.

This CDR3 reads CASRKQGSNEQFF. CDR3 DNA: TGTGCCAGCAGAAAACAGGGTAGCAATGAGCAGTTCTTC. The rearrangement uses TRBV27 and TRBJ2-1; D possibly corresponds to TRBD1 (6 bases). This CDR3 has 13 amino acids. Per germline, CDR1 MNHEY and CDR2 SMNVEV (reference sequence). V dropped 6 bases and J dropped 6 bases, with 12 bases sitting between them.

The sample holds a few counts of this clone. The chain employs TRBV4-2 and TRBJ2-2; TRBD2 matches 13 bases. The CDR3 consists of 19 residues. Germline V gene sequence: CDR1 LGHNA, CDR2 YNFKEQ. After removal of 2 bases from V and 3 bases from J, the junction contained 9 bases not matched to a gene. CDR3 sequence reads: CASSQIALAGGPDTGELFF. As DNA, the CDR3 is TGTGCCAGCAGCCAAATAGCACTAGCGGGAGGGCCCGACACCGGGGAGCTGTTTTTT.

V usage is TRBV5-5 and J usage is TRBJ2-7; TRBD1 matches at 10 bases. V shed 0 bases, J shed 4 bases, and the junction held 4 bases outside the gene matches. Germline CDR1 reads SGHKS; CDR2 reads YYEKEE (reference sequence). The CDR3 is 15 residues long. CDR3 sequence reads: CASSLAGQGFYEQYF. The CDR3 bases are TGTGCCAGCAGCTTGGCGGGACAGGGGTTTTACGAGCAGTACTTC.

The chain joins TRBV2 to TRBJ1-3, with no clear D. With 7 bases removed from V and 0 bases from J, the gap between germline ends came to 10 bases. The CDR3 is 14 residues long. CDR1 is SNHLY, CDR2 FYNNEI, per germline. The CDR3 DNA follows: TGTGCCAGCAATCAGGTATCCTCTGGAAACACCATATATTTT. It is translated as CASNQVSSGNTIYF.

This clone appeared a few times. J is TRBJ2-3 and V is TRBV27; TRBD2 matches 14 bases. V lost 2 bases to trimming and J lost 4 bases; unmatched junction nucleotides: 5. The germline CDR1 and CDR2 sequences are MNHEY and SMNVEV (reference sequence). The CDR3 is 17 residues long. This CDR3 reads CASSLPRLAGGADTQYF. Written as DNA, the CDR3 is TGTGCCAGCAGTTTACCCCGACTAGCGGGAGGGGCAGATACGCAGTATTTT.

A few counts support this clone. This chain uses TRBV5-1 with TRBJ1-4; the D gene is possibly TRBD1 (5 bases). There are 14 residues in the CDR3. Deletions cut 1 base from V and 3 bases from J, with 7 bases between. Germline lookup yields CDR1 SGHRS and CDR2 YFSETQ. CDR3 amino acids: CASSLRGSNEKLFF. The DNA of the CDR3 is TGCGCCAGCAGCTTGCGGGGGTCTAATGAAAAACTGTTTTTT.

This chain joins TRBV5-1 and TRBJ2-4; the D gene is possibly TRBD2 (6 bases). The length of the CDR3 is 14 residues. V shed 0 bases and J shed 9 bases, with 13 bases lying between them. The germline V gene has CDR1 SGHRS and CDR2 YFSETQ. The CDR3 nucleotides read TGCGCCAGCAGCTTGGATGGAGGGGTCGGCATTCAGTACTTC. This codes for CASSLDGGVGIQYF. Complete variable domain (other parts from reference TRBV5-1 and TRBJ2-4): KAGVTQTPRYLIKTRGQQVTLSCSPISGHRSVSWYQQTPGQGLQFLFEYFSETQRNKGNFPGRFSGRQFSNSRSEMNVSTLELGDSALYLCASSLDGGVGIQYFGAGTRLSVL.

J is TRBJ2-1 and V is TRBV2, with a weak D call TRBD1 (5 bases). The CDR3 covers 18 residues. CDR1 SNHLY and CDR2 FYNNEI come from the germline V gene. Trimming left V 8 bases short and J 3 bases short, with 26 bases between. The CDR3 loop is CASFGLTQDSSGYNEQFF. CDR3 in DNA: TGTGCCAGCTTTGGCCTGACACAGGATTCGAGTGGCTACAATGAGCAGTTCTTC.

The chain couples TRBV4-2 to TRBJ2-7; perhaps TRBD1 as D (5 bases). The CDR3 runs 15 residues. Germline V gene sequence: CDR1 LGHNA, CDR2 YNFKEQ. V was cut by 0 bases and J by 4 bases, with 13 bases left in between. CDR3 DNA sequence: TGTGCCAGCAGCCAAGAGGTCCAGGGAAGGTACGAGCAGTACTTC. This encodes CASSQEVQGRYEQYF.

This chain connects TRBV7-8 to TRBJ1-3; 8 bases are a match to TRBD1. The V gene end was trimmed by 7 bases and the J gene end by 8 bases; junction bases not matched to a gene: 13. CDR1 is SGHVS, CDR2 FQNEAQ, per germline. This CDR3 region has 15 residues. CDR3 protein: CASTWRRQGLDTIYF. CDR3 coding DNA: TGTGCCAGCACGTGGAGGAGACAGGGGTTAGACACCATATATTTT.

The genes are TRBV7-2 and TRBJ2-3, with D maybe TRBD2 (5 bases). The germline V and J ends were trimmed by 1 base and 0 bases, with 11 bases remaining between them. CDR1 is SGHTA, CDR2 FQGNSA, per germline. This CDR3 spans 16 amino acids. CDR3 sequence (DNA): TGTGCCAGCAGCTTAGTTCTCGCGGGCAGCACAGATACGCAGTATTTT. It codes for CASSLVLAGSTDTQYF.

This clone appeared a few times. The chain employs TRBV5-1 and TRBJ2-1, with 8 positions matching TRBD2. The CDR3 has 16 residues. Germline V lookup: CDR1 SGHRS, CDR2 YFSETQ. Trimming removed 0 bases from V and 9 bases from J; junction bases left unmatched: 11. CDR3 amino acids: CASSLASGRVEGEQFF. CDR3 bases: TGCGCCAGCAGCTTGGCCTCCGGGAGGGTTGAAGGTGAGCAGTTCTTC.